Following are 20 T cell receptor beta chains from one sample sequenced in a study of T cells after yellow fever vaccination. TCRdb called the 5' RACE reads again in MiXCR, with one record for every CDR3 protein. The sample shows hundreds of thousands of distinct CDR3 sequences, roughly an eighth of them seen only once. The sequencing here drew on PBMCs, taken on the day of the yellow fever booster vaccination. These receptors all stem from a man under 40 who received the YFV17D yellow fever vaccine.

The genes are TRBV5-1 and TRBJ2-7, with D uncertain. The CDR3 runs to 13 residues. Germline V lookup: CDR1 SGHRS, CDR2 YFSETQ. V lost 4 bases and J lost 7, with 15 bases in between. The CDR3 region is CASSPGWSGEQYF. The DNA for the CDR3 is TGCGCCAGCAGCCCTGGCTGGTCGGGTGAGCAGTACTTC.

With regard to this clonotype: The germline gene is not matched at one end of the junction; a read error may be the cause. The chain combines TRBV5-1 with TRBJ2-3, with 7 bases that match TRBD2. The length of the CDR3 is 18 residues. Germline lookup yields CDR1 SGHRS and CDR2 YFSETQ. CDR3 DNA sequence: TGCGCCAGCACCCTTGCCACGACTAGCTCCTTCGGTGTAGATACGCGGTATTTT. It specifies CASTLATTSSFGVDTRYF.

For this clonotype: At one end the junction does not follow the germline gene, possibly because of a read error. The chain has TRBV12-3 or TRBV12-4 and TRBJ2-1, with unresolved D. This CDR3 is 10 amino acids long. CDR3 nucleotide sequence: TGTGCCAGCAGTATATCACACCCCATCTTC. The encoded protein is CASSISHPIF.

As to this clonotype: This clone may be a read error of a much larger clone one base away. The chain has TRBV5-1 and TRBJ1-4; D might be TRBD1 (6 bases). The CDR3 contains 13 residues. The germline V gene has CDR1 SGHRS and CDR2 YFSETQ. CDR3: CTSSRQVNEKLFF. CDR3 in DNA: TGCACCAGCAGCCGACAGGTTAATGAAAAACTGTTTTTT. Full variable domain (missing parts from reference TRBV5-1 and TRBJ1-4): KAGVTQTPRYLIKTRGQQVTLSCSPISGHRSVSWYQQTPGQGLQFLFEYFSETQRNKGNFPGRFSGRQFSNSRSEMNVSTLELGDSALYLCTSSRQVNEKLFFGSGTQLSVL.

The chain links TRBV2 to TRBJ1-1; TRBD1 is a possible D gene (5 bases). This CDR3 has 14 amino acids. Trimming left V 2 bases short and J 4 bases short, with 11 bases between. Germline-derived CDR1 and CDR2 are SNHLY and FYNNEI. The CDR3 DNA is TGTGCCAGCAGTGAACGGCAGGGAAGCACTGAAGCTTTCTTT. It codes for CASSERQGSTEAFF. The full variable domain, in which reference TRBV2 and TRBJ1-1 provide the parts outside the CDR3, is EPEVTQTPSHQVTQMGQEVILRCVPISNHLYFYWYRQILGQKVEFLVSFYNNEISEKSEIFDDQFSVERPDGSNFTLKIRSTKLEDSAMYFCASSERQGSTEAFFGQGTRLTVV.

This clonotype was seen a few times. The chain employs TRBV27 and TRBJ2-7; D remains ambiguous. The CDR3 sequence is 9 residues long. The germline V gene has CDR1 MNHEY and CDR2 SMNVEV (reference sequence). The V gene lost 11 bases and the J gene lost 4 bases, with 6 bases spanning the gap. Here the CDR3 reads CAGGYEQYF. The DNA of the CDR3 is TGTGCCGGTGGTTACGAGCAGTACTTC.

This clonotype was observed many times. The chain's CDR3 is CASSYDRGTGELFF. As DNA, the CDR3 is TGTGCCAGCAGTTACGACAGGGGCACCGGGGAGCTGTTTTTT. This chain connects TRBV7-2 to TRBJ2-2; 8 bases map to TRBD1. CDR3 length equals 14 residues. Germline CDR1 is SGHTA and CDR2 is FQGNSA. The V gene end was trimmed by 6 bases and the J gene end by 4 bases; junction bases not matched to a gene: 4.

The chain joins TRBV20-1 to TRBJ2-1; TRBD2 is a possible D gene (5 bases). CDR1 is DFQATT, CDR2 SNEGSKA, per germline (reference sequence). The V end was cut by 7 bases, the J end by 6 bases, with 16 bases between. CDR3 length: 13 residues. CDR3 protein: CSVRQVEGNEQFF. In DNA form, the CDR3 reads TGCAGTGTGCGTCAGGTAGAGGGCAATGAGCAGTTCTTC.

A note on this clonotype: Possible read error: a much larger clone is one base away. This chain links TRBV10-3 with TRBJ2-7; 7 bases map to TRBD1. The CDR3 consists of 12 residues. Germline CDR1 is ENHRY and CDR2 is SYGVKD. With V trimmed by 6 bases and J by 2 bases, 1 base remained unmatched. The CDR3 region has the DNA TGTGCCATCAGCCAGGGGGCCTACGAGCAGTACTTC. Translating gives CAISQGAYEQYF.

The table lists this clonotype with a few counts. The CDR3 region has the DNA TGTGCCAGCAGGGCGGACAGGTTGGCCGGGGAGCTGTTTTTT. It yields the protein CASRADRLAGELFF. V is TRBV5-4 and J is TRBJ2-2; 7 nucleotides align to TRBD1. The CDR3 consists of 14 residues. Trimming cost V 5 bases and J 6 bases; bases outside gene matches: 7. Germline CDR1 and CDR2: SGHNT and YYREEE (reference sequence).

A few counts support this clonotype. The rearrangement joins TRBV3-1 to TRBJ2-1; TRBD2 might be the D (6 bases). CDR1 is LGHDT, CDR2 YNNKEL, per germline (reference sequence). Trimming left V 1 base short and J 6 bases short, with 13 bases between. There are 15 residues in the CDR3. The CDR3 loop is CASSQAGRERNEQFF. The CDR3 region has the DNA TGTGCCAGCAGCCAAGCGGGCCGGGAGCGCAATGAGCAGTTCTTC.

V and J are TRBV20-1 and TRBJ1-5; D remains unclear. Deletions cut 3 bases from V and 4 bases from J, with 7 bases between. The CDR3 totals 12 residues. The V gene's germline CDR1 is DFQATT and CDR2 SNEGSKA (reference sequence). The CDR3 loop reads CSASPGNQPQHF. The DNA for the CDR3 is TGCAGTGCTAGCCCTGGGAATCAGCCCCAGCATTTT.

V usage is TRBV20-1 and J usage is TRBJ1-1, with unresolved D. V was clipped by 7 bases and J by 6 bases, with 12 bases between them. The length of the CDR3 is 11 residues. Germline CDR1 DFQATT, CDR2 SNEGSKA (reference sequence). The CDR3 DNA reads TGCAGTGTTAGCCAGCAGTCTGAAGCTTTCTTT. Translated, it gives CSVSQQSEAFF.

The chain carries TRBV20-1 and TRBJ2-7; 7 nucleotides agree with TRBD1. CDR1 and CDR2 from the germline V gene are DFQATT and SNEGSKA (reference sequence). CDR3 size: 16 residues. The junction had 16 bases not matched to a gene; V was cut back by 2 bases and J by 6 bases. This CDR3 is CSARTGAGLSGPEQYF. CDR3 nucleotide sequence: TGCAGTGCTAGAACAGGGGCAGGTCTCTCCGGGCCCGAGCAGTACTTC.

The chain recombines TRBV5-4 with TRBJ2-5; weak D call: TRBD1 (5 bases). This CDR3 has 17 residues. V was clipped by 0 bases and J by 5 bases, with 20 bases between them. Germline V gene data show CDR1 as SGHNT and CDR2 as YYREEE (reference sequence). CDR3 sequence reads: CASSLGGRQAKRETQYF. The CDR3 region has the DNA TGTGCCAGCAGCTTGGGGGGCCGCCAAGCAAAAAGGGAGACCCAGTACTTC.

The chain has TRBV20-1 and TRBJ2-2; D ambiguous. V lost 3 bases to trimming and J lost 4 bases, with 3 bases between them. The CDR3 is 11 residues long. CDR1 and CDR2 (germline): DFQATT, SNEGSKA (reference sequence). The CDR3 nucleotides are TGCAGTGCTAGCCTCACCGGGGAGCTGTTTTTT. Translation gives CSASLTGELFF.

This chain connects TRBV27 to TRBJ1-1, with D possibly TRBD1 on 5 matching bases. There are 15 residues in the CDR3. Trimming took 6 bases from V and 4 from J, leaving 18 bases between them. Germline CDR1 is MNHEY and CDR2 is SMNVEV (reference sequence). This CDR3 reads CASSTSGGWGTEAFF. The CDR3 nucleotides are TGTGCCAGCAGCACCTCGGGGGGGTGGGGCACTGAAGCTTTCTTT.

V and J are TRBV14 and TRBJ2-1; maybe TRBD2 (5 bases). Per the germline V gene, CDR1 is SGHDN and CDR2 is FVKESK. V was clipped by 1 base and J by 12 bases, with 10 bases between them. This CDR3 spans 12 amino acids. CDR3 sequence: CASSQVGVGQFF. In nucleotides, the CDR3 is TGTGCCAGCAGCCAAGTGGGAGTCGGGCAGTTCTTC.

The chain links TRBV5-6 to TRBJ1-1; D gene unclear. Looked up from germline, CDR1 is SGHDT and CDR2 is YYEEEE. Between the trimmed V and J ends, which lost 5 bases and 1 base, there was a span of 9 bases. The CDR3 is 13 amino acids. CDR3 in DNA: TGTGCCAGCAGAACTGCGAAGAACACTGAAGCTTTCTTT. This translates into CASRTAKNTEAFF.

This chain connects TRBV7-2 to TRBJ2-2; TRBD1 aligns across 8 bases. The CDR3 totals 13 residues. Germline loops: CDR1 SGHTA, CDR2 FQGNSA. V lost 0 bases and J lost 11; bases outside the gene matches: 2. The CDR3, as DNA: TGTGCCAGCAGCTTAGCGGACAGGGTTGAGCTGTTTTTT. As protein: CASSLADRVELFF.